The present TCR beta chain was sequenced within a study of CD8 T cells in Susac syndrome. Across the study: The Susac syndrome patients were therapy-naive, on corticosteroids, or on intravenous immunoglobulin alone at blood draw.

This clonotype occurred once. Looked up from germline, CDR1 is SGHAT and CDR2 is FQNNGV. The V and J ends lost 5 bases and 8 bases respectively, with 12 bases between them. CDR3 size: 13 residues. Reverse transcription of about 0.45 to 1 ug RNA was carried out with random hexamers. TCRdb processed the immunoSEQ multiplex PCR reads anew with MiXCR; each CDR3 protein has one entry. This sample carries tens of thousands of distinct CDR3 sequences, roughly 93% of them seen once, and the ten largest clones take roughly 0.15%. This sequence joins TRBV11-2 and TRBJ1-4; maybe TRBD1 (5 bases). This clonotype was obtained from a human donor with Susac syndrome. Sequenced input: CD4+ T cells from PBMCs. The CDR3 loop reads CASSDSGIEKLFF. The CDR3 DNA reads as TGTGCCAGCAGCGACAGTGGGATAGAAAAACTGTTTTTT. Variable domain in full (rest from reference TRBV11-2 and TRBJ1-4): EAGVAQSPRYKIIEKRQSVAFWCNPISGHATLYWYQQILGQGPKLLIQFQNNGVVDDSQLPKDRFSAERLKGVDSTLKIQPAKLEDSAVYLCASSDSGIEKLFFGSGTQLSVL.